The 31 T cell receptor beta chains in this list originate from one sample, sequenced in a study of blood T cell repertoires in COVID-19. Some clones are missing from TCRdb's copy, which holds only in-frame ones; the method was immunoSEQ multiplex PCR. The sample comprises about 140,000 clones, about 88% of which are singletons, and under 6% rests with the top ten. Sequencing was performed on peripheral blood. The receptors derive from a human donor in a cohort sampled during active COVID-19.

The chain has TRBV24-1 and TRBJ2-3; D perhaps matches TRBD2 (5 bases). Germline V CDR1 and CDR2: KGHDR, SFDVKD. Trimming took 0 bases from V and 5 from J, leaving 14 bases between them. The CDR3 covers 16 residues. CDR3 bases: TGTGCCACCAGTGATTTGCAGCAGTCAGAGGGAGATACGCAGTATTTT. Encoded protein: CATSDLQQSEGDTQYF.

CDR3 sequence reads: CASTRQGRNTEAFF. The CDR3 nucleotides read TGTGCCAGCACGCGACAGGGGAGGAACACTGAAGCTTTCTTT. V gene TRBV2 combines with J gene TRBJ1-1; TRBD1 agrees at 8 bases. V shed 7 bases, J shed 1 base, and the junction held 5 bases outside the gene matches. The CDR3 length is 14 residues. Germline CDR1 and CDR2: SNHLY and FYNNEI. The variable domain in full, with the rest retrieved from reference TRBV2 and TRBJ1-1, is EPEVTQTPSHQVTQMGQEVILRCVPISNHLYFYWYRQILGQKVEFLVSFYNNEISEKSEIFDDQFSVERPDGSNFTLKIRSTKLEDSAMYFCASTRQGRNTEAFFGQGTRLTVV.

The gene calls are TRBV14 and TRBJ1-6; TRBD1 matches at 8 bases. This CDR3 has 15 residues. After removal of 4 bases from V and 7 bases from J, the junction contained 6 bases not matched to a gene. CDR1 SGHDN and CDR2 FVKESK come from the germline V gene. This chain's CDR3 is CASSLGQGQNSPLHF. In nucleotides, the CDR3 is TGTGCCAGCAGCCTCGGACAGGGACAAAATTCACCCCTCCACTTT.

V is TRBV4-1 and J is TRBJ2-1, with D hard to call. Trimming took 0 bases from V and 1 from J, leaving 7 bases between them. In germline, CDR1 is MGHRA, CDR2 YSYEKL. This CDR3 contains 15 residues. CDR3 sequence reads: CASSQEGRSYNEQFF. The CDR3 nucleotides read TGCGCCAGCAGCCAAGAGGGCCGATCCTACAATGAGCAGTTCTTC.

The chain couples TRBV2 to TRBJ1-2; 9 nucleotides align to TRBD1. Germline V CDR1 and CDR2: SNHLY, FYNNEI. V lost 6 bases and J lost 14; bases outside the gene matches: 13. The CDR3 is 13 residues long. The CDR3 nucleotides are TGTGCCAGCAGACGAGACAGGGGGTATGGTTGGACCTTC. Translating it yields CASRRDRGYGWTF.

The chain couples TRBV6-4 to TRBJ2-1; D is uncertain. V shed 2 bases and J shed 5 bases, with 7 bases lying between them. CDR1 is MRHNA, CDR2 SNTAGT, per germline. The CDR3 runs to 13 residues. The CDR3 nucleotides read TGTGCCAGCAGTGACCACATTGACAATGAGCAGTTCTTC. Translated: CASSDHIDNEQFF.

The chain employs TRBV30 and TRBJ1-5; 8 bases align to TRBD1. The V gene's germline CDR1 is GTSNPN and CDR2 SVGIG (reference sequence). The CDR3 length is 16 residues. Losses at the gene ends were 2 bases for V and 2 bases for J; bases not matched to a gene: 8. CDR3 loop: CAWSPQGALGNQPQHF. The CDR3 coding sequence is TGTGCCTGGAGTCCTCAGGGGGCACTTGGCAATCAGCCCCAGCATTTT.

V usage is TRBV6-1 and J usage is TRBJ2-2; 10 bases line up with TRBD2. Germline V lookup: CDR1 MNHNS, CDR2 SASEGT. CDR3 length: 16 residues. Unmatched junction bases numbered 3, after V lost 4 bases and J lost 1 base. The CDR3 region has the DNA TGTGCCAGCAGTGGGGCTAGCGGGGGGAACACCGGGGAGCTGTTTTTT. Translation: CASSGASGGNTGELFF.

A few counts support this clone. This sequence joins TRBV15 and TRBJ2-3; 8 nucleotides match TRBD2. V lost 0 bases, J lost 1 base, and 0 bases stayed unmatched. The CDR3 is 15 amino acids. Germline V gene sequence: CDR1 LNHNV, CDR2 YYDKDF (reference sequence). This CDR3 is CATSREAGGTDTQYF. CDR3 nucleotides: TGTGCCACCAGCAGAGAAGCGGGGGGCACAGATACGCAGTATTTT.

This chain links TRBV7-9 with TRBJ2-1, with 10 nucleotides matching TRBD2. V lost 3 bases to trimming and J lost 7 bases; unmatched junction nucleotides: 6. CDR1 is SEHNR, CDR2 FQNEAQ, per germline (reference sequence). The CDR3 totals 15 residues. DNA of the CDR3: TGTGCCAGCAGCTTTACTAGCGGGGTTGGAAATGAGCAGTTCTTC. Its protein is CASSFTSGVGNEQFF.

This chain joins TRBV7-9 and TRBJ2-5; maybe TRBD2 (7 bases). Germline CDR1 SEHNR, CDR2 FQNEAQ (reference sequence). V was cut by 5 bases and J by 1 base, with 20 bases left in between. This CDR3 has 17 amino acids. CDR3 sequence: CASSLTGGLQGQETQYF. The CDR3, as DNA: TGTGCCAGCAGCCTCACCGGGGGGTTACAGGGCCAAGAGACCCAGTACTTC.

The chain links TRBV2 to TRBJ2-3; 14 bases are a match to TRBD2. The germline CDR1 and CDR2 sequences are SNHLY and FYNNEI. The V gene end was trimmed by 2 bases and the J gene end by 5 bases; junction bases not matched to a gene: 9. This CDR3 comprises 18 residues. The CDR3, as DNA: TGTGCCAGCAGTGAAACGACTAGCGGGGGGGCCGGTGTAGATACGCAGTATTTT. As protein: CASSETTSGGAGVDTQYF.

The CDR3 nucleotides are TGTGCCAGCAGTGTTGGTAGCGCGAACACCGGGGAGCTGTTTTTT. Residues: CASSVGSANTGELFF. The V call is TRBV2, the J call TRBJ2-2; a possible D gene is TRBD2 (5 bases). V was pared by 4 bases and J by 0 bases, with 9 bases between. The CDR3 is 15 residues long. Germline lookup yields CDR1 SNHLY and CDR2 FYNNEI.

This clone was detected a few times. The rearrangement links TRBV9 to TRBJ1-2; D possibly corresponds to TRBD1 (6 bases). The germline V gene encodes CDR1 SGDLS and CDR2 YYNGEE. The CDR3 contains 14 residues. The ends were cut back, 0 bases at V and 7 bases at J, with 13 bases in the middle. The CDR3 nucleotides are TGTGCCAGCAGCGTAGGTCCCAGGGACATTGGCTACACCTTC. Translated: CASSVGPRDIGYTF.

V usage is TRBV2 and J usage is TRBJ1-3, with D possibly TRBD1 on 6 matching bases. Germline V CDR1 and CDR2: SNHLY, FYNNEI. V shed 8 bases and J shed 0 bases, with 11 bases lying between them. This CDR3 is 14 amino acids long. Here the CDR3 reads CASLGQNSGNTIYF. The DNA of the CDR3 is TGTGCCAGCCTAGGACAGAACTCTGGAAACACCATATATTTT.

The V and J genes are TRBV30 and TRBJ1-2, with D unclear. Trimming pared 2 bases from V and 2 bases from J, leaving 9 bases between. The length of the CDR3 is 13 residues. The germline V gene has CDR1 GTSNPN and CDR2 SVGIG (reference sequence). The CDR3 sequence is CAWSSTWNYGYTF. As DNA, the CDR3 is TGTGCCTGGAGTTCTACTTGGAACTATGGCTACACCTTC.

This clone occurred a few times. J is TRBJ2-2 and V is TRBV19; TRBD1 is a possible D gene (6 bases). The CDR3 loop spans 12 amino acids. Germline CDR1 is LNHDA and CDR2 is SQIVND (reference sequence). V shed 9 bases and J shed 5 bases, with 10 bases lying between them. This chain's CDR3 is CASNRVTGELFF. The CDR3 region has the DNA TGTGCCAGCAACAGGGTGACCGGGGAGCTGTTTTTT.

The chain is built from TRBV7-3 and TRBJ2-6; possibly TRBD1 for D (6 bases). The CDR3 totals 14 residues. Germline CDR1 reads SGHTA; CDR2 reads FQGTGA. The germline V and J ends were trimmed by 4 bases and 7 bases, with 11 bases remaining between them. CDR3 in amino acids: CASSYTGRANVLTF. In nucleotides, the CDR3 is TGTGCCAGCAGCTATACAGGGAGAGCCAACGTCCTGACTTTC.

The CDR3: CASSTWTGIAKNIQYF. The CDR3, as DNA: TGCGCCAGCAGCACGTGGACAGGGATAGCCAAAAACATTCAGTACTTC. This chain links TRBV5-1 with TRBJ2-4, with TRBD1 identical over 8 bases. The germline V gene has CDR1 SGHRS and CDR2 YFSETQ. CDR3 size: 16 residues. Trimming cost V 4 bases and J 0 bases; bases outside gene matches: 6.

In its sample, this clone was seen a few times. V gene TRBV6-1 combines with J gene TRBJ2-4; D not certain. Germline-derived CDR1 and CDR2 are MNHNS and SASEGT. CDR3 length equals 13 residues. V was trimmed by 3 bases and J by 5 bases, leaving 8 bases between them. CDR3 amino acids: CASSEQAQNIQYF. In DNA form, the CDR3 reads TGTGCCAGCAGTGAGCAGGCCCAAAACATTCAGTACTTC.

This rearrangement joins TRBV16 to TRBJ1-1, with D unclear. V lost 8 bases and J lost 1, with 14 bases in between. This CDR3 comprises 14 residues. Looked up from germline, CDR1 is KGHSY and CDR2 is FQNENV. The CDR3 sequence is CASLSGAGNTEAFF. DNA for the CDR3: TGTGCCAGCCTATCGGGAGCAGGGAACACTGAAGCTTTCTTT. Full variable domain (remainder filled in from reference TRBV16 and TRBJ1-1): GEEVAQTPKHLVRGEGQKAKLYCAPIKGHSYVFWYQQVLKNEFKFLISFQNENVFDETGMPKERFSAKCLPNSPCSLEIQATKLEDSAVYFCASLSGAGNTEAFFGQGTRLTVV.

The chain is built from TRBV5-6 and TRBJ2-1, with D unresolved. The germline CDR1 and CDR2 sequences are SGHDT and YYEEEE. V lost 2 bases and J 5 bases, leaving 17 bases between the germline ends. This CDR3 is 16 amino acids long. The CDR3 spells CASSFLRGSVNNEQFF. The CDR3 DNA sequence: TGTGCCAGCAGCTTTCTCAGAGGTTCCGTGAACAATGAGCAGTTCTTC.

The V and J genes are TRBV2 and TRBJ2-3; weak D call: TRBD2 (7 bases). The CDR3 contains 17 residues. Trimming left V 2 bases short and J 2 bases short, with 17 bases between. Germline lookup yields CDR1 SNHLY and CDR2 FYNNEI. The CDR3 DNA follows: TGTGCCAGCAGTGAACCTCCCCAGGGGAGGGTCACAGATACGCAGTATTTT. Encoded protein: CASSEPPQGRVTDTQYF.

This clone was counted a few times. The gene calls are TRBV25-1 and TRBJ1-3; no clear D gene. Germline V gives CDR1 MGHDK, CDR2 SYGVNS. V was pared by 4 bases and J by 4 bases, with 8 bases between. The CDR3 has 13 amino acids. This chain's CDR3 is CASSGGQGNTIYF. CDR3 sequence (DNA): TGTGCCAGCAGTGGAGGTCAAGGAAACACCATATATTTT.

The chain carries TRBV7-9 and TRBJ2-3; 12 positions agree with TRBD2. J was trimmed by 1 base and V by 5 bases; bases with no gene match: 4. Germline V gives CDR1 SEHNR, CDR2 FQNEAQ (reference sequence). This CDR3 contains 16 residues. The CDR3 reads CASSIGLAGRTDTQYF. In DNA form, the CDR3 reads TGTGCCAGCAGCATCGGACTAGCGGGGCGCACAGATACGCAGTATTTT.

The chain joins TRBV7-8 to TRBJ1-3; weak D call: TRBD1 (5 bases). Germline-derived CDR1 and CDR2 are SGHVS and FQNEAQ. V was pared by 5 bases and J by 0 bases, with 17 bases between. This CDR3 contains 17 residues. CDR3 sequence (DNA): TGTGCCAGCAGCCCCGGGGGAGGCCCAAACTCTGGAAACACCATATATTTT. Residues: CASSPGGGPNSGNTIYF.

The V call is TRBV7-3, the J call TRBJ2-7, with 9 positions matching TRBD2. The CDR3 has 15 amino acids. V trimming: 2 bases; J trimming: 7 bases; junction bases outside the gene matches: 9. Germline V CDR1 and CDR2: SGHTA, FQGTGA. CDR3 amino acids: CASSLWASGVQEQYF. CDR3 DNA sequence: TGTGCCAGCAGCTTATGGGCTAGCGGGGTTCAGGAGCAGTACTTC.

The gene calls are TRBV5-1 and TRBJ1-4, with a tentative D call TRBD1 (6 bases). Trimming pared 0 bases from V and 3 bases from J, leaving 6 bases between. Germline assignment: CDR1 SGHRS and CDR2 YFSETQ. The CDR3 runs 14 residues. The CDR3 reads CASSLGQANEKLFF. CDR3 bases: TGCGCCAGCAGCTTGGGACAGGCTAATGAAAAACTGTTTTTT.

V gene TRBV10-3 combines with J gene TRBJ1-2; D unclear. The length of the CDR3 is 12 residues. The V gene lost 3 bases and the J gene lost 6 bases, with 8 bases spanning the gap. Per the germline V gene, CDR1 is ENHRY and CDR2 is SYGVKD. The CDR3 reads CAISESGDGYTF. CDR3 in DNA: TGTGCCATCAGTGAATCGGGTGATGGCTACACCTTC.

This clone was counted once. The V call is TRBV10-2, the J call TRBJ2-5, with 10 bases fitting TRBD1. Germline loops: CDR1 WSHSY, CDR2 SAAADI. Unmatched junction bases numbered 8, after V lost 5 bases and J lost 5 bases. This CDR3 comprises 15 residues. The DNA for the CDR3 is TGCGCCAGCAGTTACCCGGGACAGGGGCCGGAGACCCAGTACTTC. Protein: CASSYPGQGPETQYF.

This clone was observed a handful of times. The chain couples TRBV5-1 to TRBJ2-1; 13 positions match TRBD2. Germline V gene lookup returns CDR1 SGHRS and CDR2 YFSETQ. V dropped 2 bases and J dropped 10; count of bases not matched to a gene: 9. The CDR3 has 16 residues. The CDR3 sequence is CASSLPGLAGVREQFF. Written as DNA, the CDR3 is TGCGCCAGCAGCTTACCTGGACTAGCGGGAGTTCGGGAGCAGTTCTTC.